These 24 T cell receptor beta chains came from one sample sequenced in a study of shared clonotypes between healthy human individuals (dated by TCRdb to 2020 to 2021). Libraries were constructed by the immunoSEQ multiplex PCR assay. This is the immuneACCESS table as TCRdb keeps it, with only in-frame sequences that have V and J called. A part of the clones is gone; compared with another copy, unresolved V genes explain less than half, and the rest is unexplained. The sample records approximately 1,000,000 clones, around 78% of which are singletons. The ten most abundant clones make up roughly 0.56% of the sample. Sequencing was carried out using memory CD4+ T cells from PBMCs. The cell subset or site label here, explained by the study, means: CD45RA-negative fraction. These receptor sequences come from a man between 18 and 35 years old in good health. Some clones in this sample may be carry-over from other donors' samples.

This chain joins TRBV7-3 and TRBJ2-1; TRBD1 aligns across 9 bases. J lost 8 bases, V lost 5 bases, and 7 bases had no gene match. Germline V gene data show CDR1 as SGHTA and CDR2 as FQGTGA. The length of the CDR3 is 14 residues. The CDR3 bases are TGTGCCAGCAGCCCCGGGACAGGGTGGGATGAGCAGTTCTTC. This codes for CASSPGTGWDEQFF.

Points on this clone: Other DNA sequences in this sample translate to the same CDR3. The chain has TRBV28 and TRBJ2-5; 8 bases are shared with TRBD1. This CDR3 has 14 amino acids. V shed 5 bases and J 4 bases; nucleotides not matched to a gene: 6. Germline assignment: CDR1 MDHEN and CDR2 SYDVKM. CDR3 bases: TGTGCCAGCAGTCTCGGACAGGGAGGAGAGACCCAGTACTTC. It specifies CASSLGQGGETQYF.

This chain's CDR3 is CASSLGSSGTGIYEQYF. Here the CDR3 DNA reads TGCGCCAGCAGCTTGGGCTCTAGTGGGACAGGGATTTACGAGCAGTACTTC. This chain uses TRBV5-1 with TRBJ2-7, with TRBD1 matching over 9 bases. Germline CDR1 is SGHRS and CDR2 is YFSETQ. This CDR3 comprises 17 residues. V was pared by 0 bases and J by 4 bases, with 11 bases of the junction left unmatched.

The V call is TRBV19, the J call TRBJ2-2, with TRBD1 matching 7 bases. Germline CDR1 LNHDA, CDR2 SQIVND (reference sequence). The V segment lost 3 bases and the J segment 7 bases; nucleotides outside the gene matches: 5. This CDR3 has 14 residues. CDR3 protein: CASSMGRGLGELFF. The CDR3 DNA is TGTGCCAGTAGTATGGGAAGGGGGCTCGGGGAGCTGTTTTTT.

The rearrangement joins TRBV29-1 to TRBJ1-6; D gene uncertain. This CDR3 contains 13 residues. Germline loops: CDR1 SQVTM, CDR2 ANQGSEA. The germline V and J ends were trimmed by 7 bases and 6 bases, with 13 bases remaining between them. CDR3 sequence (DNA): TGCAGCGCCAAAGGCTTCGGTAATTCACCCCTCCACTTT. The encoded protein is CSAKGFGNSPLHF.

The chain is built from TRBV20-1 and TRBJ2-3, with D perhaps TRBD1 (5 bases). Trimming stripped 0 bases from V and 14 bases from J, with 12 bases between. The germline gives CDR1 DFQATT, CDR2 SNEGSKA (reference sequence). The length of the CDR3 is 11 residues. The chain's CDR3 is CSARDGPGRYF. The CDR3 region has the DNA TGCAGTGCTAGAGATGGGCCAGGGCGGTATTTT.

The chain employs TRBV29-1 and TRBJ2-5, with D possibly called TRBD1 or TRBD2 (7 bases each). Trimming removed 4 bases from V and 1 base from J, with 13 bases in between. There are 14 residues in the CDR3. Per germline, CDR1 SQVTM and CDR2 ANQGSEA. CDR3 sequence (DNA): TGCAGCGTTGGGCAGGGGGGGTTCCAAGAGACCCAGTACTTC. It codes for CSVGQGGFQETQYF.

This clone was observed many times. This chain uses TRBV7-9 with TRBJ2-5, with TRBD2 as a possible D gene (5 bases). Trimming took off 3 bases at V and 7 bases at J, with 15 bases between the two ends. Germline CDR1 SEHNR, CDR2 FQNEAQ (reference sequence). The CDR3 has 14 amino acids. The CDR3 here is CASSFSGSRGTQYF. The CDR3 nucleotides read TGTGCCAGCAGCTTCTCGGGCAGCCGGGGGACCCAGTACTTC. Variable domain in full (rest from reference TRBV7-9 and TRBJ2-5): DTGVSQNPRHKITKRGQNVTFRCDPISEHNRLYWYRQTLGQGPEFLTYFQNEAQLEKSRLLSDRFSAERPKGSFSTLEIQRTEQGDSAMYLCASSFSGSRGTQYFGPGTRLLVL.

The chain's CDR3 is CASSVAEGNEKLFF. For the CDR3, the DNA is TGTGCCAGCAGCGTAGCGGAGGGGAATGAAAAACTGTTTTTT. V is TRBV9 and J is TRBJ1-4, with a weak D call TRBD1 (5 bases). From germline, CDR1 is SGDLS and CDR2 YYNGEE. The length of the CDR3 is 14 residues. V gave up 0 bases and J gave up 5 bases, with 8 bases separating them.

In this sample, this clone turned up once. A read error is possible here, since a much larger clone lies one base away. This CDR3 is also generated by other DNA sequences in the sample. The chain carries TRBV11-2 and TRBJ1-1; tentative D call: TRBD1 (6 bases). V gave up 2 bases and J gave up 4 bases, with 11 bases separating them. This CDR3 has 14 residues. Per germline, CDR1 SGHAT and CDR2 FQNNGV. The CDR3 coding sequence is TGTGCCAGCAGCTTACAGGGGTCGGGCACTGAAGCTTTCTTT. This codes for CASSLQGSGTEAFF. Based on the CDR3 plus reference TRBV11-2 and TRBJ1-1, the full variable domain is EAGVAQSPRYKIIEKRQSVAFWCNPISGHATLYWYQQILGQGPKLLIQFQNNGVVDDSQLPKDRFSAERLKGVDSTLKIQPAKLEDSAVYLCASSLQGSGTEAFFGQGTRLTVV.

This chain uses TRBV5-6 with TRBJ1-1; no definite D call. V lost 3 bases, J lost 3 bases, and 9 bases lay in between. Germline CDR1 SGHDT, CDR2 YYEEEE. This CDR3 spans 13 amino acids. Here the CDR3 reads CASSSGRDTEAFF. The CDR3 coding sequence is TGTGCCAGCAGCTCAGGACGGGACACTGAAGCTTTCTTT.

J is TRBJ1-2 and V is TRBV9; 9 bases align to TRBD1. Trimming cost V 4 bases and J 3 bases; bases outside gene matches: 4. This CDR3 contains 14 residues. Germline-derived CDR1 and CDR2 are SGDLS and YYNGEE. CDR3 loop: CASSPWDRDYGYTF. The CDR3, as DNA: TGTGCCAGCAGCCCCTGGGACAGGGACTATGGCTACACCTTC.

V is TRBV21-1 and J is TRBJ2-1; the table's D call, TRBD2, has no DNA check behind it. TRBV21-1 is a pseudogene. This CDR3 comprises 16 residues. CDR3 DNA sequence: TGTGCCAGCAGCCCCAAACTAGCGGGGATATACAATGAGCAGTTCTTC. Its protein product is CASSPKLAGIYNEQFF.

This clone came up once. Within the sample, other DNA sequences also encode this same CDR3. This rearrangement joins TRBV20-1 to TRBJ2-1; D ambiguous. The V and J ends lost 6 bases and 5 bases respectively, with 5 bases between them. The CDR3 runs 10 residues. Looked up from germline, CDR1 is DFQATT and CDR2 is SNEGSKA (reference sequence). The chain's CDR3 is CSARNNEQFF. CDR3 sequence (DNA): TGCAGTGCGAGAAACAATGAGCAGTTCTTC.

Ten or more counts support this clone. This same CDR3 is encoded by further DNA sequences in the sample. The rearrangement uses TRBV6-6 and TRBJ2-7; 8 bases match TRBD1. The CDR3 contains 13 residues. The trim removed 6 bases at V and 5 bases at J, leaving 6 bases unmatched. The V gene's germline CDR1 is MNHNY and CDR2 SVGAGI (reference sequence). The CDR3 coding sequence is TGTGCCAGCAGCAGGGGGCAGGGGAACGAGCAGTACTTC. Encoded protein: CASSRGQGNEQYF.

The genes are TRBV5-8 and TRBJ2-5; no definite D call. This CDR3 comprises 13 residues. Deletions cut 6 bases from V and 5 bases from J, with 14 bases between. From germline, CDR1 is SGHTS and CDR2 YDEGEE. CDR3 coding DNA: TGTGCCAGCAACCCCTCAGTGGAGGAGACCCAGTACTTC. Its translation is CASNPSVEETQYF.

This clone occurred once. The rearrangement links TRBV27 to TRBJ1-2; D gene ambiguous. V shed 3 bases and J shed 2 bases, with 16 bases lying between them. The CDR3 totals 16 residues. The V gene's germline CDR1 is MNHEY and CDR2 SMNVEV (reference sequence). The CDR3 loop reads CASSFSGGPSNYGYTF. In DNA, the CDR3 is TGTGCCAGCAGTTTTAGCGGCGGGCCGTCGAACTATGGCTACACCTTC.

The chain combines TRBV28 with TRBJ2-4; 10 nucleotides align to TRBD1. Germline V gene sequence: CDR1 MDHEN, CDR2 SYDVKM. The J segment lost 4 bases and the V segment lost 4 bases, leaving 4 bases of the junction unmatched. This CDR3 has 15 amino acids. CDR3 in amino acids: CASSSTGGLKNIQYF. The CDR3 DNA is TGTGCCAGCAGTTCGACAGGGGGCCTTAAAAACATTCAGTACTTC.

Comments on this clone: Additional DNA sequences in this sample encode the identical CDR3. The rearrangement links TRBV5-1 to TRBJ1-5, with a possible D match to TRBD1 (6 bases). CDR3 length equals 14 residues. CDR1 and CDR2 (germline): SGHRS, YFSETQ. V was cut by 0 bases and J by 4 bases, with 8 bases left in between. The CDR3 spells CASSLVGGNQPQHF. Written as DNA, the CDR3 is TGCGCCAGCAGCTTGGTAGGGGGGAATCAGCCCCAGCATTTT.

CDR3 sequence: CATSRDSMNREAFF. The CDR3 DNA reads TGTGCCACCAGCAGAGATAGTATGAACCGTGAAGCTTTCTTT. The chain combines TRBV15 with TRBJ1-1; D is uncertain. Per germline, CDR1 LNHNV and CDR2 YYDKDF (reference sequence). The length of the CDR3 is 14 residues. V shed 0 bases and J shed 7 bases, with 12 bases lying between them.

V is TRBV4-3 and J is TRBJ2-5; a possible D gene is TRBD1 (5 bases). The CDR3 is made up of 15 amino acids. The germline V and J ends were trimmed by 1 base and 2 bases, with 11 bases remaining between them. The germline V gene has CDR1 LGHNA and CDR2 YSLEER. CDR3 in DNA: TGCGCCAGCAGCCAAGGACAGACAACTCAAGAGACCCAGTACTTC. It yields the protein CASSQGQTTQETQYF.

This chain links TRBV7-2 with TRBJ2-1; 10 positions agree with TRBD2. Germline lookup yields CDR1 SGHTA and CDR2 FQGNSA. Trimming took 5 bases from V and 6 from J; bases not matched to a gene: 7. The CDR3 runs to 15 residues. The CDR3 region has the DNA TGTGCCAGCAGCGCCCCTAGCGGGAGAGGCAATGAGCAGTTCTTC. It translates to CASSAPSGRGNEQFF.

This clone was recorded a few times. The V and J genes are TRBV11-1 and TRBJ2-1; possibly TRBD1 for D (7 bases). Germline CDR1 is SGHAT and CDR2 is FQDESV (reference sequence). The CDR3 sequence is 15 residues long. V lost 5 bases, J lost 5 bases, and 16 bases lay in between. CDR3: CASSRRGTVNNEQFF. The CDR3 region has the DNA TGTGCCAGCAGCCGGCGCGGGACAGTGAACAATGAGCAGTTCTTC.

The J gene is TRBJ2-2, the V gene TRBV30; TRBD2 agrees at 9 bases. Per the germline V gene, CDR1 is GTSNPN and CDR2 is SVGIG (reference sequence). V dropped 4 bases and J dropped 0; count of bases not matched to a gene: 15. The CDR3 contains 19 residues. The DNA of the CDR3 is TGTGCCTGGACCAAGCGGGCTAGCGGGACTTTCGCGAACACCGGGGAGCTGTTTTTT. Residues: CAWTKRASGTFANTGELFF.